The next 28 T cell receptor beta chains were all read from a single sample in a study of blood T cell repertoires in COVID-19. Only in-frame clones appear in the TCRdb table, and some are missing; sequencing was by immunoSEQ multiplex PCR. Of 85,000 to 100,000 clones listed, over 75% are singletons. The specimen was peripheral blood. The receptors were gathered from a man aged 55 to 70 with acute or convalescent COVID-19.

Relative to its sample, this clone is medium-sized. This rearrangement joins TRBV5-1 to TRBJ2-3; perhaps TRBD1 as D (5 bases). There are 16 residues in the CDR3. Trimming pared 0 bases from V and 3 bases from J, leaving 14 bases between. The V gene's germline CDR1 is SGHRS and CDR2 YFSETQ. The CDR3 loop reads CASSLAPGIRTDTQYF. The CDR3 nucleotides are TGCGCCAGCAGCTTGGCCCCAGGGATAAGGACAGATACGCAGTATTTT.

The rearrangement uses TRBV10-3 and TRBJ2-1; 10 bases map to TRBD2. The CDR3 loop spans 14 amino acids. CDR1 is ENHRY, CDR2 SYGVKD, per germline. The trim removed 6 bases at V and 8 bases at J, leaving 7 bases unmatched. The CDR3 reads CAIRGTSARYEQFF. The CDR3 DNA reads TGTGCCATCAGAGGGACTAGCGCGAGGTATGAGCAGTTCTTC.

The chain couples TRBV5-1 to TRBJ2-1; TRBD2 agrees at 11 bases. J gave up 4 bases and V 2 bases, and 2 bases lay outside the gene matches. This CDR3 contains 15 residues. The germline V gene has CDR1 SGHRS and CDR2 YFSETQ. The CDR3 region is CASSFGTSGYNEQFF. DNA of the CDR3: TGCGCCAGCAGCTTTGGGACTAGCGGTTACAATGAGCAGTTCTTC.

This chain links TRBV10-2 with TRBJ1-1, with TRBD1 as a possible D gene (5 bases). The germline V gene encodes CDR1 WSHSY and CDR2 SAAADI. V dropped 3 bases and J dropped 4 bases, with 15 bases sitting between them. The CDR3 covers 15 residues. In DNA, the CDR3 is TGCGCCAGCAGTGAACCGAGACAGTACGGCACTGAAGCTTTCTTT. Protein product: CASSEPRQYGTEAFF.

The rearrangement joins TRBV7-3 to TRBJ1-1, with 10 bases aligning to TRBD1. This CDR3 contains 13 residues. V shed 3 bases and J 7 bases; nucleotides not matched to a gene: 2. The germline V gene has CDR1 SGHTA and CDR2 FQGTGA. This CDR3 is CASSFGQGDEAFF. CDR3 DNA: TGTGCCAGCAGCTTCGGACAGGGGGATGAAGCTTTCTTT. The full variable domain, with the rest looked up from reference TRBV7-3 and TRBJ1-1, is GAGVSQTPSNKVTEKGKYVELRCDPISGHTALYWYRQSLGQGPEFLIYFQGTGAADDSGLPNDRFFAVRPEGSVSTLKIQRTERGDSAVYLCASSFGQGDEAFFGQGTRLTVV.

The chain joins TRBV11-3 to TRBJ2-7; 10 bases agree with TRBD1. The trim removed 5 bases at V and 1 base at J, leaving 5 bases unmatched. The germline gives CDR1 SGHNT, CDR2 YENEEA. The CDR3 loop spans 15 amino acids. CDR3 in amino acids: CASSPGTGESYEQYF. CDR3 sequence (DNA): TGTGCCAGCAGCCCCGGGACAGGGGAATCCTACGAGCAGTACTTC.

This chain links TRBV5-1 with TRBJ1-1, with 9 bases fitting TRBD1. The trim removed 3 bases at V and 6 bases at J, leaving 12 bases unmatched. This CDR3 has 16 amino acids. CDR1 and CDR2 (germline): SGHRS, YFSETQ. Here the CDR3 reads CASSSGTGNMGSEAFF. The CDR3 DNA follows: TGCGCCAGCAGCTCCGGGACAGGGAATATGGGCTCTGAAGCTTTCTTT.

The V and J genes are TRBV9 and TRBJ1-3; tentatively, D is TRBD1 (5 bases). Germline CDR1 SGDLS, CDR2 YYNGEE. The V end lost 0 bases, the J end lost 0 bases, and 7 bases lay between the germline ends. The CDR3 totals 15 residues. Here the CDR3 DNA reads TGTGCCAGCAGCGTAGTTGGGGCCTCTGGAAACACCATATATTTT. Translation: CASSVVGASGNTIYF.

This clone was counted a single time. V usage is TRBV5-5 and J usage is TRBJ1-6; maybe TRBD1 (6 bases). Germline V gene lookup returns CDR1 SGHKS and CDR2 YYEKEE (reference sequence). The CDR3 runs to 16 residues. Trimming took 2 bases from V and 5 from J, leaving 14 bases between them. The CDR3, as DNA: TGTGCCAGCAGCTTTAAAGGACAGTCGAATAATTCACCCCTCCACTTT. Amino acid sequence: CASSFKGQSNNSPLHF.

The V call is TRBV7-2, the J call TRBJ2-3; tentatively, D is TRBD1 (6 bases). The ends were cut back, 3 bases at V and 11 bases at J, with 18 bases in the middle. The CDR3 contains 14 residues. Germline values: CDR1 SGHTA, CDR2 FQGNSA. The CDR3 here is CASSLKQGPAEQYF. The CDR3 DNA sequence: TGTGCCAGCAGCTTGAAACAGGGACCCGCGGAGCAGTATTTT.

This chain links TRBV19 with TRBJ1-2; D not resolved. Germline loops: CDR1 LNHDA, CDR2 SQIVND (reference sequence). V gave up 5 bases and J gave up 2 bases, with 15 bases separating them. The CDR3 is made up of 15 amino acids. The CDR3: CASSPHSGLNYGYTF. CDR3 nucleotides: TGTGCCAGTAGTCCCCATAGTGGGCTAAACTATGGCTACACCTTC.

This clone was detected only once. The rearrangement joins TRBV7-9 to TRBJ1-2, with D unclear. Germline-derived CDR1 and CDR2 are SEHNR and FQNEAQ (reference sequence). CDR3 length: 19 amino acids. The ends were cut back, 5 bases at V and 3 bases at J, with 28 bases in the middle. The DNA for the CDR3 is TGTGCCAGCAGCCACTACTCTACCCCGGCGGGGTCTTCAGACTATGGCTACACCTTC. Protein: CASSHYSTPAGSSDYGYTF.

This clone was observed once. The rearrangement uses TRBV7-9 and TRBJ1-5; D is ambiguous. There are 16 residues in the CDR3. CDR1 is SEHNR, CDR2 FQNEAQ, per germline (reference sequence). The V gene lost 1 base and the J gene lost 6 bases, with 16 bases spanning the gap. The CDR3 protein is CASSLEAPAGGQPQHF. As DNA, the CDR3 is TGTGCCAGCAGCTTAGAAGCCCCAGCGGGCGGTCAGCCCCAGCATTTT. Full variable domain (outside the CDR3, taken from reference TRBV7-9 and TRBJ1-5): DTGVSQNPRHKITKRGQNVTFRCDPISEHNRLYWYRQTLGQGPEFLTYFQNEAQLEKSRLLSDRFSAERPKGSFSTLEIQRTEQGDSAMYLCASSLEAPAGGQPQHFGDGTRLSIL.

The chain couples TRBV10-3 to TRBJ2-2, with 12 positions matching TRBD2. Germline-derived CDR1 and CDR2 are ENHRY and SYGVKD. The length of the CDR3 is 15 residues. V shed 10 bases, J shed 5 bases, and the junction held 8 bases outside the gene matches. The CDR3 region has the DNA TGTGCCACCCGACTAGCGGGAGTAGAAACCGGGGAGCTGTTTTTT. It translates to CATRLAGVETGELFF.

The chain links TRBV19 to TRBJ1-2; TRBD1 is a possible D gene (5 bases). Germline V gene data show CDR1 as LNHDA and CDR2 as SQIVND (reference sequence). Trimming stripped 3 bases from V and 6 bases from J, with 20 bases between. CDR3 length: 16 amino acids. In DNA, the CDR3 is TGTGCCAGTAGTATTCTCCGGACACCCCCCAGGGATGGCTACACCTTC. Translated: CASSILRTPPRDGYTF.

The chain links TRBV15 to TRBJ2-1; 7 nucleotides match TRBD2. Germline loops: CDR1 LNHNV, CDR2 YYDKDF (reference sequence). V trimming: 2 bases; J trimming: 1 base; junction bases outside the gene matches: 5. CDR3 length: 16 residues. In DNA form, the CDR3 reads TGTGCCACCAGCAGAACTAGCGCCGAATCCTACAATGAGCAGTTCTTC. This translates into CATSRTSAESYNEQFF.

The chain couples TRBV6-5 to TRBJ1-6, with D possibly TRBD1 on 6 matching bases. The CDR3 loop spans 15 amino acids. Trimming pared 6 bases from V and 7 bases from J, leaving 16 bases between. CDR1 and CDR2 from the germline V gene are MNHEY and SVGAGI. CDR3 DNA: TGTGCCAGCAGGCCGCGAGGGGGTACAAATTCACCCCTCCACTTT. The encoded protein is CASRPRGGTNSPLHF.

The chain recombines TRBV5-4 with TRBJ1-1; 7 bases line up with TRBD1. Germline CDR1 and CDR2: SGHNT and YYREEE (reference sequence). The CDR3 covers 15 residues. Trimming removed 2 bases from V and 4 bases from J; junction bases left unmatched: 8. The CDR3 reads CASSFSRQGATEAFF. DNA of the CDR3: TGTGCCAGCAGCTTCTCCCGACAGGGTGCCACTGAAGCTTTCTTT. Full variable domain (missing parts from reference TRBV5-4 and TRBJ1-1): ETGVTQSPTHLIKTRGQQVTLRCSSQSGHNTVSWYQQALGQGPQFIFQYYREEENGRGNFPPRFSGLQFPNYSSELNVNALELDDSALYLCASSFSRQGATEAFFGQGTRLTVV.

Here the CDR3 reads CASSLDSSTDTQYF. CDR3 coding DNA: TGTGCCAGCAGTTTGGACTCTAGCACAGATACGCAGTATTTT. This chain joins TRBV6-4 and TRBJ2-3; TRBD2 might be the D (5 bases). The CDR3 contains 14 residues. Germline CDR1 reads MRHNA; CDR2 reads SNTAGT. V was pared by 5 bases and J by 0 bases, with 9 bases between.

This chain uses TRBV10-3 with TRBJ2-3, with TRBD2 matching over 8 bases. V trimming: 6 bases; J trimming: 4 bases; junction bases outside the gene matches: 9. The CDR3 length is 15 residues. Germline V gene sequence: CDR1 ENHRY, CDR2 SYGVKD. The CDR3 spells CAISQRGMRADTQYF. The CDR3 coding sequence is TGTGCCATCAGCCAGCGGGGGATGAGGGCAGATACGCAGTATTTT.

The chain employs TRBV19 and TRBJ1-5; 9 bases fit TRBD1. After removal of 6 bases from V and 6 bases from J, the junction contained 6 bases not matched to a gene. This CDR3 has 14 residues. CDR1 and CDR2 from the germline V gene are LNHDA and SQIVND (reference sequence). As DNA, the CDR3 is TGTGCCAGTAGCGCCACAGGGGGCCGTCAGCCCCAGCATTTT. Protein sequence: CASSATGGRQPQHF.

This chain connects TRBV5-5 to TRBJ2-5; TRBD1 matches 11 bases. CDR1 SGHKS and CDR2 YYEKEE come from the germline V gene (reference sequence). The V gene end was trimmed by 0 bases and the J gene end by 5 bases; junction bases not matched to a gene: 9. The CDR3 has 17 amino acids. The CDR3: CASSLVPGQGARETQYF. The DNA for the CDR3 is TGTGCCAGCAGCTTGGTACCTGGACAGGGGGCGAGGGAGACCCAGTACTTC.

The V call is TRBV5-1, the J call TRBJ2-2; TRBD2 agrees at 8 bases. The length of the CDR3 is 15 residues. Germline V gene lookup returns CDR1 SGHRS and CDR2 YFSETQ. The V gene end was trimmed by 0 bases and the J gene end by 5 bases; junction bases not matched to a gene: 3. The CDR3 DNA follows: TGCGCCAGCAGCTTGGGGAGCGGGAGAACCGGGGAGCTGTTTTTT. The encoded protein is CASSLGSGRTGELFF.

This clone appeared once. The chain has TRBV3-1 (or the pseudogene TRBV3-2) and TRBJ1-3; possible D gene TRBD1, 5 bases. Germline CDR1 reads LGHDT; CDR2 reads YNNKEL (reference sequence). The CDR3 consists of 18 residues. Trimming took 5 bases from V and 5 from J, leaving 25 bases between them. Here the CDR3 DNA reads TGTGCCAGCAGCTCCTTTATACAGGTCTTAAGGGATAGAAACACCATATATTTT. Translated: CASSSFIQVLRDRNTIYF.

This sequence joins TRBV11-2 and TRBJ1-4; D is undetermined. The CDR3 has 12 residues. Looked up from germline, CDR1 is SGHAT and CDR2 is FQNNGV. Trimming took 2 bases from V and 13 from J, leaving 11 bases between them. Here the CDR3 reads CASSLYEGRLFF. The CDR3 bases are TGTGCCAGCAGCTTATATGAGGGAAGACTGTTTTTT.

V gene TRBV9 combines with J gene TRBJ1-4, with TRBD1 as a possible D gene (5 bases). V lost 0 bases and J lost 7, with 10 bases in between. The CDR3 sequence is 14 residues long. The germline V gene encodes CDR1 SGDLS and CDR2 YYNGEE. This chain's CDR3 is CASSVGQGSEKLFF. CDR3 DNA: TGTGCCAGCAGCGTAGGGCAGGGTAGTGAAAAACTGTTTTTT.

The genes are TRBV4-1 and TRBJ2-1; D perhaps matches TRBD2 (6 bases). Germline CDR1 reads MGHRA; CDR2 reads YSYEKL. Between the trimmed V and J ends, which lost 1 base and 13 bases, there was a span of 20 bases. The CDR3 length is 15 residues. The CDR3, as DNA: TGCGCCAGCAGCCAAGTAGGAGGGACCCGGAGTATCCAGTTCTTC. This gives the protein CASSQVGGTRSIQFF.

The rearrangement uses TRBV7-2 and TRBJ1-3, with a weak D call TRBD1 (6 bases). Trimming took 6 bases from V and 0 from J, leaving 15 bases between them. CDR3 length equals 16 residues. The germline CDR1 and CDR2 sequences are SGHTA and FQGNSA. The CDR3 spells CASRRGTASSGNTIYF. DNA of the CDR3: TGTGCCAGCAGAAGGGGGACCGCAAGCTCTGGAAACACCATATATTTT.